This T cell receptor (beta chain) was observed in a study of persistence of HIV-infected CD4 T cells. The immunoSEQ assay was version 4, run in survey mode. The table came from immunoSEQ multiplex PCR; TCRdb's copy has only in-frame clones and leaves some out. The sample has fewer than 35,000 clones, roughly 70% seen once. With 5 bases removed from V and 6 bases from J, the gap between germline ends came to 13 bases. The CDR3 runs 14 residues. From germline, CDR1 is MNHEY and CDR2 SVGEGT. An overlapping HIV-1 Gag peptide pool stimulated these cells at roughly 1 ug/peptide/mL. Sorting of responding CD4+ T cells relied on upregulated CD40 ligand together with CD69. Adults with HIV-1 started suppressive ART while chronically infected. Undetectable plasma HIV-1 RNA below 50 copies/mL lasted at least 4 years. Anti-CD28/CD49d costimulation, CD40-blocking antibody and enfuvirtide were given to CD8-depleted PBMCs for about 17 hours.

To note about this clone: Antigen unknown.

The sequence was collected from an adult man with HIV who was CMV-seropositive. The chain is built from TRBV6-2 or TRBV6-3 and TRBJ1-4, with TRBD1 as a possible D gene (6 bases). Sample: CD4+ T cells sorted from PBMCs after roughly 18-hour stimulation, taken from a patient who received antiretroviral therapy. The CDR3 reads CASSTRGADEKLFF. For the CDR3, the DNA is TGTGCCAGCAGTACGAGGGGGGCGGATGAAAAACTGTTTTTT.